This paragraph covers one T cell receptor (beta chain) sequence. Antigen specificity is unknown. This specimen comes from a study of T cell responses to AZD1222 COVID-19 vaccine. General observations from the study: Reportedly, nearly half of unique spike TCRs recognized epitopes outside B.1.351/B.1.1.7 mutations. Just six AZD1222 recipients were seropositive at baseline.

With 7 bases removed from V and 6 bases from J, the gap between germline ends came to 18 bases. This CDR3 contains 15 residues. Per the germline V gene, CDR1 is KGHDR and CDR2 is SFDVKD. Sequencing used immunoSEQ multiplex PCR; TCRdb keeps in-frame clones, though not all of them. The sample includes 180,000 or so clones, 94% of them seen just once. This receptor was identified in an adult in good health. The sample here was peripheral blood, taken on day 0 of AZD1222 vaccination. The rearrangement links TRBV24-1 to TRBJ1-5; D call uncertain. CDR3 DNA sequence: TGTGCCACCAGACGGGTTCAGTGGATGAGTCAGCCCCAGCATTTT. Encoded protein: CATRRVQWMSQPQHF.